One and the same sample provided the 5 T cell receptor beta chains below, sequenced in a study of cytomegalovirus exposure and HLA in healthy donors. The PCR made use of 60 Vbeta and 13 Jbeta primers. Assay: immunoSEQ multiplex PCR; the TCRdb copy retains only in-frame clones and omits some. The table lists 100,000 to 150,000 clones. The sample was PBMCs. The receptors originated from a man between 40 and 49 years old in good health and CMV-seronegative.

The CDR3 DNA is TGTGCCATCAGGGGGGGACTAGCGGGACAAAACTACGAGCAGTACTTC. Translated, it gives CAIRGGLAGQNYEQYF. The chain uses TRBV10-3 and TRBJ2-7; 13 bases are a match to TRBD2. The CDR3 is 16 amino acids. Germline assignment: CDR1 ENHRY and CDR2 SYGVKD. Trimming removed 6 bases from V and 3 bases from J; junction bases left unmatched: 8.

The chain recombines TRBV6-6 with TRBJ1-2, with TRBD1 matching 10 bases. There are 15 residues in the CDR3. Trimming removed 6 bases from V and 4 bases from J; junction bases left unmatched: 8. Germline lookup yields CDR1 MNHNY and CDR2 SVGAGI (reference sequence). DNA of the CDR3: TGTGCCAGCAGCCGACAGGGGGCCTCGAGCTATGGCTACACCTTC. Its translation is CASSRQGASSYGYTF.

J is TRBJ2-1 and V is TRBV7-3; D not certain. This CDR3 is built from 12 residues. Looked up from germline, CDR1 is SGHTA and CDR2 is FQGTGA. The ends were cut back, 1 base at V and 6 bases at J, with 4 bases in the middle. The CDR3 region is CASSLNSNEQFF. In DNA, the CDR3 is TGTGCCAGCAGCTTAAACAGCAATGAGCAGTTCTTC.

The V and J genes are TRBV5-1 and TRBJ2-5, with D uncertain. The J call may be mistaken, given a closer DNA end match to TRBJ2-7. The germline gives CDR1 SGHRS, CDR2 YFSETQ. The CDR3 has 13 residues. The CDR3 sequence is CASSPGPVYEQYF. CDR3 DNA sequence: TGCGCCAGCAGCCCTGGGCCGGTTTACGAGCAGTACTTC.

The J gene is TRBJ2-3, the V gene TRBV5-1, with D possibly TRBD1 on 6 matching bases. Germline loops: CDR1 SGHRS, CDR2 YFSETQ. The CDR3 spans 15 residues. V dropped 3 bases and J dropped 4 bases, with 15 bases sitting between them. CDR3 DNA sequence: TGCGCCAGCAGCTCGGCAGGGGTGAAGGCAGATACGCAGTATTTT. Translation: CASSSAGVKADTQYF. The entire variable domain, with the rest obtained from reference TRBV5-1 and TRBJ2-3, is as follows: KAGVTQTPRYLIKTRGQQVTLSCSPISGHRSVSWYQQTPGQGLQFLFEYFSETQRNKGNFPGRFSGRQFSNSRSEMNVSTLELGDSALYLCASSSAGVKADTQYFGPGTRLTVL.